Sequencing of this T cell receptor (beta chain) was carried out in a study of blood T cell repertoires in COVID-19. Whole-study context: Spain, Italy and the United States supplied samples that represented acute and convalescent COVID-19.

The table came from immunoSEQ multiplex PCR; TCRdb's copy has only in-frame clones and leaves some out. Found here are 200,000 to 250,000 clones, 82% of them singletons; the top ten hold more than 3%. Living in about two dozen US areas, the participants were between 18 and 89 years of age. Categorization into cohorts depended on clinical history that participants reported. Donors in Cohort 3 counted as recovered after two negative PCRs, clearance, or symptom resolution. The V end was cut by 2 bases, the J end by 9 bases, with 8 bases between. CDR1 and CDR2 (germline): MNHEY, SVGAGI. The CDR3 length is 12 residues.

The chain couples TRBV6-5 to TRBJ2-1; D is unresolved. Sequencing was performed on PBMCs or T cells enriched from blood (not recorded which). This TCR was sampled from a woman aged 60-75 years who had recovered from COVID-19. The CDR3 DNA follows: TGTGCCAGCAGTTACGACCGCGGTGAGCAGTTCTTC. It encodes CASSYDRGEQFF.